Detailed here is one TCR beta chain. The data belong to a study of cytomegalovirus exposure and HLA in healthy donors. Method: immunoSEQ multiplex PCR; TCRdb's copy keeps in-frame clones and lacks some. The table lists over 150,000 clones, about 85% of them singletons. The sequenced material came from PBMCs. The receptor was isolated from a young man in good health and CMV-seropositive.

The DNA of the CDR3 is TGTGCCAGCATCAGGGAGGGAACCCACGAGCAGTACTTC. This sequence encodes CASIREGTHEQYF. V and J are TRBV27 and TRBJ2-7; 7 positions agree with TRBD2. This CDR3 spans 13 amino acids. Trimming cost V 7 bases and J 5 bases; bases outside gene matches: 8. The germline V gene has CDR1 MNHEY and CDR2 SMNVEV (reference sequence).